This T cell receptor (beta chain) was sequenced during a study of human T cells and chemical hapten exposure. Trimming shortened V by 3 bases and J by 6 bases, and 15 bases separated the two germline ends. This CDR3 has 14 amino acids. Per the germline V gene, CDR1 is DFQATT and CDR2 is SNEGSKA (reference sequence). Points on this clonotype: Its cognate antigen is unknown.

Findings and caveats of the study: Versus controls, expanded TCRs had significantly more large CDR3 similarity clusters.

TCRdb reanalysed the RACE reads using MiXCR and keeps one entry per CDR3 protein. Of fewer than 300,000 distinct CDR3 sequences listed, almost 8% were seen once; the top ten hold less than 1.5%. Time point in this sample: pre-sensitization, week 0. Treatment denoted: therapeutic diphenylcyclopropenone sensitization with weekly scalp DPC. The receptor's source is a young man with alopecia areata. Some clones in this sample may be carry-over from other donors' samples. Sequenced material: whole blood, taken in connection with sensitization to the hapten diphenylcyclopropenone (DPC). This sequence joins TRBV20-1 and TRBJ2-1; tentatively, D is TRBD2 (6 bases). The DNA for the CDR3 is TGCAGTGCTAGCGGCGGGGTCGATCCCAATGAGCAGTTCTTC. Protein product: CSASGGVDPNEQFF.